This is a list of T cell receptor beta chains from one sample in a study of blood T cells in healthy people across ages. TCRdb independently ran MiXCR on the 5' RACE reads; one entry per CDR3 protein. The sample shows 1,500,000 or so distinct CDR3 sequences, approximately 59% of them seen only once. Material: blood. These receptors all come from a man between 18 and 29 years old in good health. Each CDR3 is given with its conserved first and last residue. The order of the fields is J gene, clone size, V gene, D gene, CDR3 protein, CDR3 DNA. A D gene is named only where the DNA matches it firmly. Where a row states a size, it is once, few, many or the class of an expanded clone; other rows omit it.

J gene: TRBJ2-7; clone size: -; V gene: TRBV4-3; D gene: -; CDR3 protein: CASSQEEGENEQYF; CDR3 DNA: TGCGCCAGCAGCCAAGAGGAAGGGGAAAACGAGCAGTACTTC
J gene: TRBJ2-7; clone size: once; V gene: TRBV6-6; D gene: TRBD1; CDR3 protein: CASQVGDRYEQYF; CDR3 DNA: TGTGCCAGCCAAGTGGGGGACAGATACGAGCAGTACTTC
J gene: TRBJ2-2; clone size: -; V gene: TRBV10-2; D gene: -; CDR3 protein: CASSERGELFF; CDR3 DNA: TGCGCCAGCAGTGAGCGGGGGGAGCTGTTTTTT
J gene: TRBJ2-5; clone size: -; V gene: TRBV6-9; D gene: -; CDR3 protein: CASTPGKTQYF; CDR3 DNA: TGTGCCAGCACCCCGGGGAAGACCCAGTACTTC
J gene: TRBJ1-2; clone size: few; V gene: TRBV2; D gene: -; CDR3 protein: CASSEDAGTNYGYTF; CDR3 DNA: TGTGCCAGCAGTGAAGATGCGGGGACTAACTATGGCTACACCTTC
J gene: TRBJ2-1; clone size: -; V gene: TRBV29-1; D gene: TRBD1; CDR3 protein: CSELGQSSYNEQFF; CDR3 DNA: TGCAGCGAACTGGGACAGTCCTCCTACAATGAGCAGTTCTTC
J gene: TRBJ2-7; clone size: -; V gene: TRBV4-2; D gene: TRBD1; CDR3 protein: CASSQALDRGFPYEQYF; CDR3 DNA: TGTGCCAGCAGCCAAGCCCTGGACAGGGGGTTCCCCTACGAGCAGTACTTC
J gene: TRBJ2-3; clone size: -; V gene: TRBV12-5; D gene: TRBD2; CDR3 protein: CASWEGTGDTQYF; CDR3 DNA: TGTGCTAGCTGGGAGGGGACTGGGGATACGCAGTATTTT
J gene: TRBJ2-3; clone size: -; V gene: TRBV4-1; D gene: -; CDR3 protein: CASSQESRVTDTQYF; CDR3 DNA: TGCGCCAGCAGCCAAGAGAGCAGGGTCACAGATACGCAGTATTTT
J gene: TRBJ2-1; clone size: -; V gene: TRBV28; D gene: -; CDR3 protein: CASSLGQVSSYNEQFF; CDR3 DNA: TGTGCCAGCAGTTTGGGGCAGGTGAGCTCCTACAATGAGCAGTTCTTC
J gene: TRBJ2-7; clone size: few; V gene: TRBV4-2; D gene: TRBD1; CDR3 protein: CASSQNPGGAAYEQYF; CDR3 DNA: TGTGCCAGCAGCCAGAATCCAGGGGGCGCAGCCTACGAGCAGTACTTC
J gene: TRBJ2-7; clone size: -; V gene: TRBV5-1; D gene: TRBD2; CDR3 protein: CASTFGLAGGSFSYEQYF; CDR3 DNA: TGCGCCAGCACCTTCGGACTAGCGGGAGGGTCGTTCTCCTACGAGCAGTACTTC
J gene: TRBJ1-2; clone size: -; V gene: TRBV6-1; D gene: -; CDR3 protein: CARSTQGNYGYTF; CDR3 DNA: TGTGCCCGCAGTACGCAGGGAAACTATGGCTACACCTTC
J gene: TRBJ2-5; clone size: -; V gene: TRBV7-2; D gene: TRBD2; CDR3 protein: CASSPPGLGVETQYF; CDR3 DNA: TGTGCCAGCAGCCCACCGGGACTAGGGGTAGAGACCCAGTACTTC
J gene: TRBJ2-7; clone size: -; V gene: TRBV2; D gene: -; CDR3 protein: CASSPGDSEQYF; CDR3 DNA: TGTGCCAGCAGTCCGGGGGATTCCGAGCAGTACTTC
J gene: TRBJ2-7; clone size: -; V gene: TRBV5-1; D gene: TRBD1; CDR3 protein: CASSTTGERNEQYF; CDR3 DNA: TGCGCCAGCAGCACCACAGGGGAGCGTAACGAGCAGTACTTC
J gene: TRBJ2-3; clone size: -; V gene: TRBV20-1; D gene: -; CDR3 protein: CSARDLYAGHTDTQYF; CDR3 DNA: TGCAGTGCTAGAGATCTCTACGCGGGACACACAGATACGCAGTATTTT
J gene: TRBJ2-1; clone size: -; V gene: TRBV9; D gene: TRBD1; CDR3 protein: CASSPRGTGSYNEQFF; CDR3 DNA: TGTGCCAGCAGCCCCAGGGGGACAGGCTCCTACAATGAGCAGTTCTTC
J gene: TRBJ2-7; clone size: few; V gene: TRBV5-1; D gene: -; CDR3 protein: CASSPGWDHSSYEQYF; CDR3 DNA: TGCGCCAGCAGCCCTGGTTGGGACCACAGCTCCTACGAGCAGTACTTC
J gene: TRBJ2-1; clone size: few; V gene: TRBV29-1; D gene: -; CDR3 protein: CSVEAERIEQFF; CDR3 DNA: TGCAGCGTTGAAGCGGAACGGATTGAGCAGTTCTTC
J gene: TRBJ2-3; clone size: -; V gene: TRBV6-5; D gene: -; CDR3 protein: CASSYSWARGADTQYF; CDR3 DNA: TGTGCCAGCAGTTATAGTTGGGCGCGTGGAGCAGATACGCAGTATTTT
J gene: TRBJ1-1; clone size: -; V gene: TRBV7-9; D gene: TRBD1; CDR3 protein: CASSNSGGDEAFF; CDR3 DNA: TGTGCCAGCAGCAACTCAGGGGGTGATGAAGCTTTCTTT
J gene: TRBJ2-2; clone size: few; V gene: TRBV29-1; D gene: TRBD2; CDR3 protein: CSVRVAGVTGELFF; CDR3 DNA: TGCAGCGTTCGGGTAGCGGGTGTCACCGGGGAGCTGTTTTTT
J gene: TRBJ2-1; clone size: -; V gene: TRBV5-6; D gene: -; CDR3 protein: CASSLSVGSGFF; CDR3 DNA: TGTGCCAGCAGCTTGTCTGTCGGGAGTGGGTTCTTC
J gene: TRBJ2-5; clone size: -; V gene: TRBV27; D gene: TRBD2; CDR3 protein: CASTDSGGSETQYF; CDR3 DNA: TGTGCCAGCACCGATAGCGGGGGTTCTGAGACCCAGTACTTC
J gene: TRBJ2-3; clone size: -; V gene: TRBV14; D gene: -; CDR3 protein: CASSQRTDNTQYF; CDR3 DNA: TGTGCCAGCAGCCAAAGGACCGATAATACGCAGTATTTT
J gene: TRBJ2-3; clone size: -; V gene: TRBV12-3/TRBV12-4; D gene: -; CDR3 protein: CASSSLSDTQYF; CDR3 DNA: TGTGCCAGCAGTTCCTTGTCAGATACGCAGTATTTT
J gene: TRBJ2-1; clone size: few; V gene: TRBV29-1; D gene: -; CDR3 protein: CSVDTVVLAEQFF; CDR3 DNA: TGCAGCGTTGACACTGTAGTCCTCGCTGAGCAGTTCTTC
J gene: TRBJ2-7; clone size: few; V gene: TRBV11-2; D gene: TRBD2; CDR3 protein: CASSLDNREGFEQYF; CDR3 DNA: TGTGCCAGCAGCTTAGATAACCGGGAGGGCTTCGAGCAGTACTTC
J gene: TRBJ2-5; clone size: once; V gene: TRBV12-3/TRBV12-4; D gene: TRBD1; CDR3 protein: CASSSGDRVAETQYF; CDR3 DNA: TGTGCCAGCAGTTCCGGGGACAGGGTCGCAGAGACCCAGTACTTC
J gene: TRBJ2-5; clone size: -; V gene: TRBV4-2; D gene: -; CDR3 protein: CASSQDSGPTRETQYF; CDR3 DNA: TGTGCCAGCAGCCAAGACAGCGGCCCGACCAGGGAGACCCAGTACTTC
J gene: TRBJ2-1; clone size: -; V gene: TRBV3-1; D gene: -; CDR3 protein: CASSQGGVTAVREQFF; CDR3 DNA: TGTGCCAGCAGCCAAGGAGGAGTAACGGCCGTACGGGAGCAGTTCTTC
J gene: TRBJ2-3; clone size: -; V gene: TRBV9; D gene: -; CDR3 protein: CASSVAPTSTDTQYF; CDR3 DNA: TGTGCCAGCAGCGTAGCTCCCACATCCACAGATACGCAGTATTTT
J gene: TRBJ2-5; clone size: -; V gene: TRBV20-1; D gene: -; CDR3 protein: CSAIALLSWETQYF; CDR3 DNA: TGCAGTGCCATCGCACTCTTGTCGTGGGAGACCCAGTACTTC
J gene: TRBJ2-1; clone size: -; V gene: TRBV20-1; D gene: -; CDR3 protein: CSARVGRDNEQFF; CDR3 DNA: TGCAGTGCCAGGGTTGGGCGGGACAATGAGCAGTTCTTC